This T cell receptor beta chain was profiled in a study of blood T cell repertoires in COVID-19. Whole-study context: PBMCs, B-cell-depleted T cells, or T cells provided the cDNA or gDNA that made up the material.

V shed 2 bases, J shed 2 bases, and the junction held 5 bases outside the gene matches. Per germline, CDR1 LNHDA and CDR2 SQIVND (reference sequence). There are 15 residues in the CDR3. Only in-frame clones appear in the TCRdb table, and some are missing; sequencing was by immunoSEQ multiplex PCR. The sample has about 160,000 clones; approximately 82% are singletons. Across about two dozen US areas, participants ranged in age from roughly 18 to 95 years. The source material was PBMCs or T cells enriched from blood (not recorded which). The genes are TRBV19 and TRBJ2-7, with TRBD1 matching over 8 bases. The clonotype comes from a man in his 60s who had recovered from COVID-19. The chain's CDR3 is CASSITGTGTYEQYF. The DNA of the CDR3 is TGTGCCAGTAGTATAACCGGGACAGGTACCTACGAGCAGTACTTC.